A single sample is the source of the 10 T cell receptor beta chains below, sequenced in a study of T cells after yellow fever vaccination. TCRdb itself ran the 5' RACE reads through MiXCR, one entry per CDR3 protein. This table has roughly 190,000 distinct CDR3 sequences, roughly 11% appearing once. Sequenced material: CD8+ T cells sorted from PBMCs, taken 15 days after the yellow fever booster vaccination. These receptors were taken from a man between 18 and 29 years old who received the YFV17D yellow fever vaccine.

The rearrangement uses TRBV6-5 and TRBJ1-1, with a possible D match to TRBD1 (5 bases). Germline assignment: CDR1 MNHEY and CDR2 SVGAGI. With 8 bases removed from V and 11 bases from J, the gap between germline ends came to 24 bases. The CDR3 extends over 14 amino acids. The CDR3, as DNA: TGTGCCAGCGGGGCTTTGGACCCTAAGGAGGTGGCTTTCTTT. This codes for CASGALDPKEVAFF.

The chain joins TRBV4-1 to TRBJ1-5; no reliable D call. CDR3 length equals 14 residues. V lost 8 bases to trimming and J lost 4 bases, with 15 bases between them. Germline values: CDR1 MGHRA, CDR2 YSYEKL. The CDR3 region is CASRAGPGNQPQHF. The CDR3 DNA follows: TGCGCCAGCCGAGCGGGCCCGGGGAATCAGCCCCAGCATTTT.

Ten or more counts support this clonotype. The chain carries TRBV5-4 and TRBJ2-5; no clear D gene. Germline V CDR1 and CDR2: SGHNT, YYREEE (reference sequence). The V end was cut by 4 bases, the J end by 3 bases, with 7 bases between. The CDR3 runs 12 residues. This chain's CDR3 is CASSAEEETQYF. The DNA of the CDR3 is TGTGCCAGCAGCGCTGAGGAAGAGACCCAGTACTTC. Full variable domain (remainder filled in from reference TRBV5-4 and TRBJ2-5): ETGVTQSPTHLIKTRGQQVTLRCSSQSGHNTVSWYQQALGQGPQFIFQYYREEENGRGNFPPRFSGLQFPNYSSELNVNALELDDSALYLCASSAEEETQYFGPGTRLLVL.

This clonotype has a handful of counts. The chain couples TRBV27 to TRBJ1-1, with D possibly matching TRBD1 (5 bases). CDR1 MNHEY and CDR2 SMNVEV come from the germline V gene (reference sequence). V lost 5 bases and J lost 10, with 14 bases in between. The CDR3 covers 12 residues. The CDR3 reads CASSPSGTGAFF. The CDR3 DNA is TGTGCCAGCAGTCCCTCTGGGACGGGAGCTTTCTTT.

The chain employs TRBV4-2 and TRBJ2-1; D unresolved. The CDR3 sequence is 16 residues long. V was clipped by 5 bases and J by 0 bases, with 14 bases between them. CDR1 and CDR2 from the germline V gene are LGHNA and YNFKEQ. The CDR3 DNA is TGTGCCAGCAGCAATAACCCGACGGGCTCCTACAATGAGCAGTTCTTC. Translating it yields CASSNNPTGSYNEQFF.

This clonotype was observed a handful of times. The rearrangement joins TRBV9 to TRBJ1-1; 9 positions match TRBD1. The CDR3 consists of 14 residues. Germline lookup yields CDR1 SGDLS and CDR2 YYNGEE. The V and J ends lost 5 bases and 2 bases, in that order; junction bases with no gene match: 4. CDR3 nucleotides: TGTGCCAGCAGGGGGACAGGGAAAAACACTGAAGCTTTCTTT. It specifies CASRGTGKNTEAFF. The complete variable domain, with remaining parts taken from reference TRBV9 and TRBJ1-1, reads DSGVTQTPKHLITATGQRVTLRCSPRSGDLSVYWYQQSLDQGLQFLIQYYNGEERAKGNILERFSAQQFPDLHSELNLSSLELGDSALYFCASRGTGKNTEAFFGQGTRLTVV.

In this sample, this clonotype turned up a few times. The chain links TRBV4-1 to TRBJ1-1; TRBD1 matches at 7 bases. Unmatched junction bases numbered 1, after V lost 2 bases and J lost 1 base. This CDR3 has 14 amino acids. Per germline, CDR1 MGHRA and CDR2 YSYEKL. The CDR3 sequence: CASSQQGGNTEAFF. CDR3 in DNA: TGCGCCAGCAGCCAACAGGGGGGGAACACTGAAGCTTTCTTT.

This clonotype was picked up a small number of times. The V gene is TRBV19, the J gene TRBJ1-1; D gene unclear. The CDR3 is 14 amino acids. Germline CDR1 and CDR2: LNHDA and SQIVND (reference sequence). The ends were cut back, 4 bases at V and 1 base at J, with 10 bases in the middle. The CDR3 is CASSTLLRNTEAFF. CDR3 nucleotides: TGTGCCAGTAGTACACTCCTGAGGAACACTGAAGCTTTCTTT.

This clonotype has at least ten counts. The chain carries TRBV29-1 and TRBJ2-2; D gene unclear. Looked up from germline, CDR1 is SQVTM and CDR2 is ANQGSEA. CDR3 size: 13 residues. The ends were cut back, 4 bases at V and 1 base at J, with 7 bases in the middle. CDR3 residues: CSVVGWNTGELFF. The CDR3 coding sequence is TGCAGCGTTGTGGGCTGGAACACCGGGGAGCTGTTTTTT.

The chain recombines TRBV7-2 with TRBJ2-5; D gene unclear. Germline lookup yields CDR1 SGHTA and CDR2 FQGNSA. This CDR3 is 14 amino acids long. Trimming cost V 4 bases and J 1 base, with 10 bases left between them. CDR3 bases: TGTGCCAGCAGCTCCTACAGAGTCCAAGAGACCCAGTACTTC. Translating it yields CASSSYRVQETQYF. Looking up the rest from reference TRBV7-2 and TRBJ2-5 gives the full variable domain: GAGVSQSPSNKVTEKGKDVELRCDPISGHTALYWYRQSLGQGLEFLIYFQGNSAPDKSGLPSDRFSAERTGGSVSTLTIQRTQQEDSAVYLCASSSYRVQETQYFGPGTRLLVL.